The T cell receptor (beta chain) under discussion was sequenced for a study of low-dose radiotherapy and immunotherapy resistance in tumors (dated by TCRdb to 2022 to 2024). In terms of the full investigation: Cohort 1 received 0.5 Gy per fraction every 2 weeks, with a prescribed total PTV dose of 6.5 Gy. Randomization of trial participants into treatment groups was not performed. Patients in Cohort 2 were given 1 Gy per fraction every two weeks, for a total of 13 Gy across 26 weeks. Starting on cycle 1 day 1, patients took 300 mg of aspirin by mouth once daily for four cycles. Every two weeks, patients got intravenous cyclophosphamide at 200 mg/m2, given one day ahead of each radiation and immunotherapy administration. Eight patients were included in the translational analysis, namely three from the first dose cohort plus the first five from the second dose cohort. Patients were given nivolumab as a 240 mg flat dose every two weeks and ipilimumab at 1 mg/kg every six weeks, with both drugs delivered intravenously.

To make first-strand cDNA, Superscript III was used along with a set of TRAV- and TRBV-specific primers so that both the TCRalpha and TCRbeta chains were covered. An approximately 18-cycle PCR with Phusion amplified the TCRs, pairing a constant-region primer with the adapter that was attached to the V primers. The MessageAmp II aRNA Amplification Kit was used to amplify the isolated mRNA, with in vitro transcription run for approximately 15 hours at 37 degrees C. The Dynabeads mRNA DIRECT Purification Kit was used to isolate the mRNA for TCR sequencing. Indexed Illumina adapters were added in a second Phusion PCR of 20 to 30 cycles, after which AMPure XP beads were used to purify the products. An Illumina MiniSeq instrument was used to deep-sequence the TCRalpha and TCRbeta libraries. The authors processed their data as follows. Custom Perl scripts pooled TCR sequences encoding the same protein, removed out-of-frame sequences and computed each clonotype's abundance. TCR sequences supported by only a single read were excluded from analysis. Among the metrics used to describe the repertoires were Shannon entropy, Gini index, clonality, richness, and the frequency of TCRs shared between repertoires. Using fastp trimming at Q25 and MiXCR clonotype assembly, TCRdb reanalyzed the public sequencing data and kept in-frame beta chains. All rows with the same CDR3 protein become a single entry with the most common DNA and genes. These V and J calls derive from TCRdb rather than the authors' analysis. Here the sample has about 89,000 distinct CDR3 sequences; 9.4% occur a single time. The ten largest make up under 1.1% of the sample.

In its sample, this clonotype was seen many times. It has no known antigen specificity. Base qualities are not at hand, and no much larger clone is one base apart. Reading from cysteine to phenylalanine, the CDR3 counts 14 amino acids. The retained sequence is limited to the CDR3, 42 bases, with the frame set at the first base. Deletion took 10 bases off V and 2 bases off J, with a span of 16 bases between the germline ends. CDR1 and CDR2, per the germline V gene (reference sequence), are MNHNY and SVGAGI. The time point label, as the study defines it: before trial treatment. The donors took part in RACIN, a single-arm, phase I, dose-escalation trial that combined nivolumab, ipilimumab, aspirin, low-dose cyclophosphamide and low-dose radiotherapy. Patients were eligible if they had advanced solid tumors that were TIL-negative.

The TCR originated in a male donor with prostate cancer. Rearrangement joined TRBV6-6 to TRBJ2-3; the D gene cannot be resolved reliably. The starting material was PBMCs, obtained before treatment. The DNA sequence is TGTGCCACCCTCCGAAGCCCCTTCACAGATACGCAGTATTTT. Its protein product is CATLRSPFTDTQYF.